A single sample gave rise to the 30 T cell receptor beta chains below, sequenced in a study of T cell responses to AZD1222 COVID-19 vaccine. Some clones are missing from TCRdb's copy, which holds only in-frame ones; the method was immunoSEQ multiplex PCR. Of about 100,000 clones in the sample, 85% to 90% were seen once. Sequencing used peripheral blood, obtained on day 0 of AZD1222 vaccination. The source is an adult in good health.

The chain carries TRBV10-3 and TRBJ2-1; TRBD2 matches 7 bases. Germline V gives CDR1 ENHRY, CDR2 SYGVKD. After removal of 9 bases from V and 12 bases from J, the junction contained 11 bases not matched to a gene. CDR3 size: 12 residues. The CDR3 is CAMGEGTRRQFF. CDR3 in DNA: TGTGCCATGGGGGAGGGCACCCGTCGGCAGTTCTTC.

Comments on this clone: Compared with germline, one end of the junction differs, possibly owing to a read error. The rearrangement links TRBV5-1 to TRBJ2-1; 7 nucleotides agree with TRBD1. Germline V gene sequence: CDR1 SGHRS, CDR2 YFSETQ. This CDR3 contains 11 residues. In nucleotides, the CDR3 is TGCGCCAGCAGCTACGGGACAGCCCAGGTCTTC. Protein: CASSYGTAQVF.

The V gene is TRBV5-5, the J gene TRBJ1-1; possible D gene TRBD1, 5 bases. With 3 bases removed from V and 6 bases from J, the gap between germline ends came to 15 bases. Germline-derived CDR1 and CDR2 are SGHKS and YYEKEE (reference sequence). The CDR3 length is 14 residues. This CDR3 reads CASSWMGLNAEAFF. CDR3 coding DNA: TGTGCCAGCAGCTGGATGGGACTTAACGCTGAAGCTTTCTTT.

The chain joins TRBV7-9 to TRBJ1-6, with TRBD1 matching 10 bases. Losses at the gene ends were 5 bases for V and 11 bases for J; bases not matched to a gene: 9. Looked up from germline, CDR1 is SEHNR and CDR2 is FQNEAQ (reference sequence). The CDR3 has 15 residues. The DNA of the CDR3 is TGTGCCAGCAGCCAAAAGGGACAGGGGAGGGCACCCCTCCACTTT. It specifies CASSQKGQGRAPLHF.

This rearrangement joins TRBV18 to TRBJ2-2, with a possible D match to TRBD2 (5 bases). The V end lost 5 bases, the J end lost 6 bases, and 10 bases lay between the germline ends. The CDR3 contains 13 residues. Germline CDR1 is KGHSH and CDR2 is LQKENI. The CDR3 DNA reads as TGTGCCAGCTCAGCGAGGGTTTCCGGGGAGCTGTTTTTT. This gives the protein CASSARVSGELFF.

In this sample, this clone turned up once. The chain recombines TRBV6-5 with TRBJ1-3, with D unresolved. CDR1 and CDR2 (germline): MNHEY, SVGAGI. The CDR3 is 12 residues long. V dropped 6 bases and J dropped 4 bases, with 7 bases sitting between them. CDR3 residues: CASRNQGNTIYF. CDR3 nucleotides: TGTGCCAGCAGGAATCAAGGAAACACCATATATTTT.

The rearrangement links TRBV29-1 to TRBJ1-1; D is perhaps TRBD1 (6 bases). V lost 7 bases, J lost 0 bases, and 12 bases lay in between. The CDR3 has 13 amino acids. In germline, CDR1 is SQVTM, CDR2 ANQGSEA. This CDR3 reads CSGTQGMNTEAFF. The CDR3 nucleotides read TGCAGCGGGACACAGGGCATGAACACTGAAGCTTTCTTT.

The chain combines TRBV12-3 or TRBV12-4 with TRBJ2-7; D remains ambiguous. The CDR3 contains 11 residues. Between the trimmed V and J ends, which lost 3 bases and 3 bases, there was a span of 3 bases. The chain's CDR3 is CASSFVYEQYF. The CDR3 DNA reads TGTGCCAGCAGTTTCGTCTACGAGCAGTACTTC.

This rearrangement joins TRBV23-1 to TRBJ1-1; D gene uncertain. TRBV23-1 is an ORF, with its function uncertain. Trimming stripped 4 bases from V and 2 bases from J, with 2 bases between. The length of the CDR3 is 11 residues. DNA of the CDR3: TGCGCCAGCAGTCTCAACACTGAAGCTTTCTTT. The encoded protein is CASSLNTEAFF.

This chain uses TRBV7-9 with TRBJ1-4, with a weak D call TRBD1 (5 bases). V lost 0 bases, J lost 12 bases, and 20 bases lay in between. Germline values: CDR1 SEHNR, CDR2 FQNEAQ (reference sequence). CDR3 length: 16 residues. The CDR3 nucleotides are TGTGCCAGCAGCTTAGCGCGGGGCAGTGGCGTTGAGGAACTGTTTTTT. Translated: CASSLARGSGVEELFF.

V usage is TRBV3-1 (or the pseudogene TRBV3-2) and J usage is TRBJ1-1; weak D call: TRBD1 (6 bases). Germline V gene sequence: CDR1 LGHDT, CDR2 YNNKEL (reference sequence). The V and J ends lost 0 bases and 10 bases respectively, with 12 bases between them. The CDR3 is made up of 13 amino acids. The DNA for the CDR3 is TGTGCCAGCAGCCAAGAGGGGGCGCGGGGAGCTTTCTTT. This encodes CASSQEGARGAFF.

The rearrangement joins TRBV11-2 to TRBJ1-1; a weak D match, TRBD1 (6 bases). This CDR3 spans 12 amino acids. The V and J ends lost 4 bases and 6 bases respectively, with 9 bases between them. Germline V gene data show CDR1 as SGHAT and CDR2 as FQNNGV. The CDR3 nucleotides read TGTGCCAGCAGCTCTTCAGGGGCTGAAGCTTTCTTT. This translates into CASSSSGAEAFF.

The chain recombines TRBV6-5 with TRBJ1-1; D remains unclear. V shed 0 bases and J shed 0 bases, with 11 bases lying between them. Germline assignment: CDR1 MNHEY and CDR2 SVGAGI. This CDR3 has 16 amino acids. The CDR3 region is CASSYSLTPMNTEAFF. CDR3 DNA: TGTGCCAGCAGTTACTCGTTGACACCTATGAACACTGAAGCTTTCTTT.

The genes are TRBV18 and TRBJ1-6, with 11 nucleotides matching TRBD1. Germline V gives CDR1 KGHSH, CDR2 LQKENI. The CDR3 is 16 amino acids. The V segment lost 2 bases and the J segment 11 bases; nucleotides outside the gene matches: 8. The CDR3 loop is CASSPTGTGGIAPLHF. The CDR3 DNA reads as TGTGCCAGCTCACCAACCGGGACAGGGGGTATAGCACCCCTCCACTTT.

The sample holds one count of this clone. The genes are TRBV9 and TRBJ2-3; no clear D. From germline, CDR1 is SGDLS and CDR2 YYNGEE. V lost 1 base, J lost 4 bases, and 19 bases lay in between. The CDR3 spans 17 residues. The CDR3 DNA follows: TGTGCCAGCAGCGTAACTGAGGTGGCTAGAGGATCAGATACGCAGTATTTT. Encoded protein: CASSVTEVARGSDTQYF.

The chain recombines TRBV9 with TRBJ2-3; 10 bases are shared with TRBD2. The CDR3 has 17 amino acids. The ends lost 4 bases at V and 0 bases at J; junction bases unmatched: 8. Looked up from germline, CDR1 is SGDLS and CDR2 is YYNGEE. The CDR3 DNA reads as TGTGCCAGCAGCCCTCCGGGACTAGCGAGAAGCACAGATACGCAGTATTTT. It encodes CASSPPGLARSTDTQYF.

The CDR3 reads CASSLTGDQPQHF. Here the CDR3 DNA reads TGTGCCAGCAGCTTAACAGGGGATCAGCCCCAGCATTTT. The J gene is TRBJ1-5, the V gene TRBV7-2, with 7 bases aligning to TRBD1. The CDR3 totals 13 residues. The J segment lost 5 bases and the V segment lost 2 bases, leaving 0 bases of the junction unmatched. Germline loops: CDR1 SGHTA, CDR2 FQGNSA.

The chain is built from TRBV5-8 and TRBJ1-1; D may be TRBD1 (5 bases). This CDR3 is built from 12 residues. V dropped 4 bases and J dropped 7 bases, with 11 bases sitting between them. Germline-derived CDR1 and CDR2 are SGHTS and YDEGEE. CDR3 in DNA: TGTGCCAGCAGCCTAGGGGTTAATGAAGCTTTCTTT. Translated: CASSLGVNEAFF.

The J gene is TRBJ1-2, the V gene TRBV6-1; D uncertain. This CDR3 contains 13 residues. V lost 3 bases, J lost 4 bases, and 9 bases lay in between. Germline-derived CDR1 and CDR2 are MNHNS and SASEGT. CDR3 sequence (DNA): TGTGCCAGCAGTGATCTTGGGGTCTATGGCTACACCTTC. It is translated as CASSDLGVYGYTF.

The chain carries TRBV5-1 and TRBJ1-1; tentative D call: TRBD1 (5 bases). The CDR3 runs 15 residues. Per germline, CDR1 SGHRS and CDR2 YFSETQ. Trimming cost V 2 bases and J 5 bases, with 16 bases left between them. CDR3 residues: CASSFVGRLKTEAFF. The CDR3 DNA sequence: TGCGCCAGCAGCTTTGTGGGACGGCTTAAAACTGAAGCTTTCTTT.

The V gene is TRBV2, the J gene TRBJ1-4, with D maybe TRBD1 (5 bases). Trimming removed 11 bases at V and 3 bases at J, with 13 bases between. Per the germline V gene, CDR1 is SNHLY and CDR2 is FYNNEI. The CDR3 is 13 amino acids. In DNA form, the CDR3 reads TGTGCCTCCCCGGCAGGGCCTAATGAAAAACTGTTTTTT. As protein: CASPAGPNEKLFF.

The CDR3 DNA is TGTGCCAGCAGCTTGCCCGGATGGGGTGAAGCTTTCTTT. It encodes CASSLPGWGEAFF. This chain links TRBV5-6 with TRBJ1-1; D is undetermined. The CDR3 has 13 amino acids. V lost 1 base, J lost 7 bases, and 11 bases lay in between. Germline values: CDR1 SGHDT, CDR2 YYEEEE.

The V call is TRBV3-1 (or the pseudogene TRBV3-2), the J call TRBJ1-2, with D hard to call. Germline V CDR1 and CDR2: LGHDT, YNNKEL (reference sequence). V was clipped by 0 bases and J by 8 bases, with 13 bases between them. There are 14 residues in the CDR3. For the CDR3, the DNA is TGTGCCAGCAGCCAAGAACCGGGCAACCGGGGCTACACCTTC. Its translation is CASSQEPGNRGYTF.

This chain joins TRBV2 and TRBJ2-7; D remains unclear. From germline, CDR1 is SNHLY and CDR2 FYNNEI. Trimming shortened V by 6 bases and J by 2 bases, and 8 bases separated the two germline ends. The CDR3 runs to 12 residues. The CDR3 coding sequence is TGTGCCAGCAGCGCCGAGCCCTACGAGCAGTACTTC. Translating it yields CASSAEPYEQYF.

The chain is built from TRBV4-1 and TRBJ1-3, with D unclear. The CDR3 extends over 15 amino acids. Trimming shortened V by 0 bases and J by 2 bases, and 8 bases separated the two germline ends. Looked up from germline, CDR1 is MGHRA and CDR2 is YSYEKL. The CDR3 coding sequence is TGCGCCAGCAGCCAAGATCGAGGGCCTGGAAACACCATATATTTT. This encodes CASSQDRGPGNTIYF.

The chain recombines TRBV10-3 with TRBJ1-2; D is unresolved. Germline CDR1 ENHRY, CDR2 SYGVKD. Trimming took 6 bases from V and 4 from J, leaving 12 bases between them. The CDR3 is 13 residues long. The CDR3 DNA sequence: TGTGCCATCAGAAAGGCCGGACTCTATGGCTACACCTTC. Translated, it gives CAIRKAGLYGYTF.

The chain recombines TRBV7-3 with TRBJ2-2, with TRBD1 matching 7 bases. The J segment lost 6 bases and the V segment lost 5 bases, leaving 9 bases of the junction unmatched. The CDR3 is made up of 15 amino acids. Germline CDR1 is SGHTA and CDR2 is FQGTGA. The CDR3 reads CASSELTGRAGELFF. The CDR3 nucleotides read TGTGCCAGCAGCGAATTGACAGGGAGAGCCGGGGAGCTGTTTTTT.

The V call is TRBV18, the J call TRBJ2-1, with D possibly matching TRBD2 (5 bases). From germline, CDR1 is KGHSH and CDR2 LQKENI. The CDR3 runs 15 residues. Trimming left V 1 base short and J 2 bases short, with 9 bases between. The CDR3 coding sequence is TGTGCCAGCTCACCACGGACTTCAACCTACAATGAGCAGTTCTTC. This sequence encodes CASSPRTSTYNEQFF.

The CDR3 DNA reads as TGTGCCAGCAGTCCTACAGGGATGGAGACTGAAGCTTTCTTT. This gives the protein CASSPTGMETEAFF. The chain employs TRBV7-3 and TRBJ1-1, with D perhaps matching TRBD1 (6 bases). Germline V gives CDR1 SGHTA, CDR2 FQGTGA. The length of the CDR3 is 14 residues. V was cut by 6 bases and J by 5 bases, with 16 bases left in between.

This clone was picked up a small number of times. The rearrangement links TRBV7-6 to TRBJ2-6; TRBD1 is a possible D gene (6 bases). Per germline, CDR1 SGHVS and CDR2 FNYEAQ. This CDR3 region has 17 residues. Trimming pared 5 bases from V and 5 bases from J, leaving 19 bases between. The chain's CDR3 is CASSLQGESVWANVLTF. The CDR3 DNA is TGTGCCAGCAGCCTACAGGGTGAATCCGTCTGGGCCAACGTCCTGACTTTC.